The clone carrying this T cell receptor (beta chain) was seen a single time. Its antigen is not known. The source of the sample is a study of CD8+CD57+ T cells in acquired aplastic anemia. Study-level information: Sorted CD4+ and CD8+ cells gave an average of 3.2 ug of DNA. Study-wide results and limits: Any difference that existed in CD8+ Simpson's diversity between patients and controls was not significant.

It was patients with CD8+CD57+ cell expansion by flow cytometry who were chosen for sequencing. All participating patients were living with severe acquired aplastic anemia. There was no therapy given to any patient before the blood sampling took place. The germline V gene encodes CDR1 SGHVS and CDR2 FNYEAQ. V was clipped by 2 bases and J by 4 bases; unmatched bases: 8. The CDR3 extends over 17 amino acids. Genomic DNA acted as the template from which TCR beta VDJ combination and CDR3 sequence profiling were carried out. Each CDR3 protein gets one entry after TCRdb re-called the reads with MiXCR. The table shows about 200,000 distinct CDR3 sequences, with less than 75% occurring only once.

This receptor was taken from a human donor with aplastic anemia. The V call is TRBV7-6, the J call TRBJ2-3, with TRBD1 identical over 11 bases. The material sequenced was sorted CD4+, CD8+, or CD8+CD57+ T cells (not recorded which) from PBMCs. The chain's CDR3 is CASSLLGPGQGADTQYF. The CDR3 DNA reads as TGTGCCAGCAGCTTATTGGGCCCGGGACAGGGGGCAGATACGCAGTATTTT.